The 32 T cell receptor beta chains below come from one sample, sequenced in a study of T cells in Graves' hyperthyroidism and ophthalmopathy. Amplification of TCR beta CDR3 regions used RNA as the template. A set of HTBI primers served as the primers for a first-round RT-PCR of the TCR CDR3. TCRdb called the multiplex PCR reads again in MiXCR, with one record for every CDR3 protein. The sample yields hundreds of thousands of distinct CDR3 sequences, under 45% seen once. Material for sequencing was blood. The receptors derive from a woman aged 40 to 49 with Graves' hyperthyroidism.

This clonotype was counted many times. The V and J genes are TRBV7-3 and TRBJ1-6, with D possibly matching TRBD1 (6 bases). V dropped 5 bases and J dropped 0 bases, with 11 bases sitting between them. Germline V gene sequence: CDR1 SGHTA, CDR2 FQGTGA. The CDR3 extends over 16 amino acids. The DNA for the CDR3 is TGTGCCAGCAGCGCACAGGGAGGCTCCTATAATTCACCCCTCCACTTT. The encoded protein is CASSAQGGSYNSPLHF. Complete variable domain (other parts from reference TRBV7-3 and TRBJ1-6): GAGVSQTPSNKVTEKGKYVELRCDPISGHTALYWYRQSLGQGPEFLIYFQGTGAADDSGLPNDRFFAVRPEGSVSTLKIQRTERGDSAVYLCASSAQGGSYNSPLHFGNGTRLTVT.

Turning to this clonotype: The CDR3 does not close with the conserved phenylalanine or tryptophan, likely indicating a read error. The chain links TRBV24-1 to TRBJ2-7; unclear D gene. Trimming cost V 4 bases and J 1 base, with 13 bases left between them. Germline lookup yields CDR1 KGHDR and CDR2 SFDVKD. This CDR3 spans 15 amino acids. Here the CDR3 reads CATSDNRIGSYEQYL. CDR3 coding DNA: TGTGCCACCAGTGACAACCGTATCGGGTCCTACGAGCAGTACCTC.

This chain links TRBV7-3 with TRBJ1-6, with 7 nucleotides matching TRBD1. CDR1 and CDR2 from the germline V gene are SGHTA and FQGTGA. CDR3 length equals 14 residues. Unmatched junction bases numbered 10, after V lost 3 bases and J lost 14 bases. CDR3 sequence reads: CASSFGDSISSLHF. The CDR3 DNA reads TGTGCCAGCAGCTTCGGGGACAGCATCTCTTCCCTCCACTTT. The full variable domain, in which reference TRBV7-3 and TRBJ1-6 provide the parts outside the CDR3, is GAGVSQTPSNKVTEKGKYVELRCDPISGHTALYWYRQSLGQGPEFLIYFQGTGAADDSGLPNDRFFAVRPEGSVSTLKIQRTERGDSAVYLCASSFGDSISSLHFGNGTRLTVT.

The chain carries TRBV19 and TRBJ1-1; D possibly corresponds to TRBD1 (5 bases). The CDR3 runs 14 residues. Between the trimmed V and J ends, which lost 2 bases and 9 bases, there was a span of 16 bases. The germline gives CDR1 LNHDA, CDR2 SQIVND (reference sequence). For the CDR3, the DNA is TGTGCCAGTAGTATATCCCCCGCAGGACAAAAAGCTTTCTTT. It specifies CASSISPAGQKAFF.

This clonotype was counted between two and nine times. V gene TRBV4-1 combines with J gene TRBJ2-2; 8 bases align to TRBD1. CDR1 and CDR2 from the germline V gene are MGHRA and YSYEKL. The CDR3 spans 14 residues. After removal of 11 bases from V and 5 bases from J, the junction contained 10 bases not matched to a gene. This CDR3 reads CACGGTGGTGELFF. DNA of the CDR3: TGCGCCTGTGGAGGGACAGGCGGGACCGGGGAGCTGTTTTTT.

This clonotype appeared a few times. The chain uses TRBV5-4 and TRBJ2-5, with unresolved D. V was clipped by 4 bases and J by 3 bases, with 10 bases between them. Germline CDR1 is SGHNT and CDR2 is YYREEE (reference sequence). CDR3 length equals 13 residues. The CDR3, as DNA: TGTGCCAGCAGCCTCCGTAGGGAAGAGACCCAGTACTTC. Protein sequence: CASSLRREETQYF. Together with reference TRBV5-4 and TRBJ2-5, the CDR3 gives the full variable domain: ETGVTQSPTHLIKTRGQQVTLRCSSQSGHNTVSWYQQALGQGPQFIFQYYREEENGRGNFPPRFSGLQFPNYSSELNVNALELDDSALYLCASSLRREETQYFGPGTRLLVL.

The chain has TRBV20-1 and TRBJ2-3, with D uncertain. V shed 5 bases and J shed 0 bases, with 12 bases lying between them. The CDR3 loop spans 14 amino acids. Germline loops: CDR1 DFQATT, CDR2 SNEGSKA (reference sequence). The CDR3 sequence: CSAQDPSSTDTQYF. The CDR3 region has the DNA TGCAGTGCTCAGGACCCCTCTAGCACAGATACGCAGTATTTT.

V and J are TRBV5-6 and TRBJ1-1; D ambiguous. Between the trimmed V and J ends, which lost 5 bases and 1 base, there was a span of 21 bases. This CDR3 comprises 17 residues. In germline, CDR1 is SGHDT, CDR2 YYEEEE. The CDR3 is CASRLIEEDPQNTEAFF. Here the CDR3 DNA reads TGTGCCAGCAGACTTATAGAGGAGGACCCACAGAACACTGAAGCTTTCTTT. The whole variable domain, remainder taken from reference TRBV5-6 and TRBJ1-1, is DAGVTQSPTHLIKTRGQQVTLRCSPKSGHDTVSWYQQALGQGPQFIFQYYEEEERQRGNFPDRFSGHQFPNYSSELNVNALLLGDSALYLCASRLIEEDPQNTEAFFGQGTRLTVV.

In its sample, this clonotype was seen many times. The J gene is TRBJ2-7, the V gene TRBV12-3 or TRBV12-4; D may match TRBD1 or TRBD2 (5 bases each). Trimming took off 1 base at V and 1 base at J, with 8 bases between the two ends. This CDR3 is built from 14 residues. The CDR3 loop is CASSLGDGSYEQYF. The CDR3 coding sequence is TGTGCCAGCAGTTTAGGGGACGGGTCCTACGAGCAGTACTTC.

There are many counts of this clonotype. The chain joins TRBV20-1 to TRBJ1-2; D is unresolved. V was clipped by 0 bases and J by 5 bases, with 7 bases between them. This CDR3 is 12 amino acids long. CDR1 and CDR2 (germline): DFQATT, SNEGSKA (reference sequence). CDR3 nucleotides: TGCAGTGCTAGAGATCTGACTTATGGCTACACCTTC. Protein: CSARDLTYGYTF.

This clonotype was counted ten times or more. V is TRBV20-1 and J is TRBJ2-7; a possible D gene is TRBD2 (5 bases). CDR3 size: 12 residues. CDR1 is DFQATT, CDR2 SNEGSKA, per germline (reference sequence). Trimming pared 3 bases from V and 4 bases from J, leaving 10 bases between. This chain's CDR3 is CSASGVQYEQYF. CDR3 DNA: TGCAGTGCTAGCGGGGTCCAATACGAGCAGTACTTC.

This clonotype has only a few counts. The gene calls are TRBV7-9 and TRBJ1-5, with D unresolved. The CDR3 loop spans 16 amino acids. Germline V CDR1 and CDR2: SEHNR, FQNEAQ (reference sequence). Trimming left V 5 bases short and J 1 base short, with 15 bases between. CDR3 DNA: TGTGCCAGCAGCAGAATAGGAGAATCGAGCAATCAGCCCCAGCATTTT. The encoded protein is CASSRIGESSNQPQHF.

The genes are TRBV2 and TRBJ1-2; D may be TRBD1 (6 bases). This CDR3 spans 14 amino acids. Trimming left V 5 bases short and J 5 bases short, with 15 bases between. The germline gives CDR1 SNHLY, CDR2 FYNNEI. The CDR3 DNA sequence: TGTGCCAGCAGTACACTGGGGGCTGGGTATGGCTACACCTTC. It codes for CASSTLGAGYGYTF.

The V and J genes are TRBV29-1 and TRBJ2-7; a possible D gene is TRBD2 (6 bases). The DNA end lines up better with TRBJ2-1; the J call may be wrong. Per the germline V gene, CDR1 is SQVTM and CDR2 is ANQGSEA. The CDR3 runs to 14 residues. CDR3 region: CSAMEGTSSYEQFF. The CDR3 DNA is TGCAGCGCTATGGAGGGCACCAGCTCCTACGAGCAGTTCTTC.

This clonotype was observed a handful of times. The conserved phenylalanine or tryptophan normally closing the CDR3 is absent here, so this likely arose from a read error. This chain uses TRBV11-2 with TRBJ1-2; D remains ambiguous. The CDR3 is 12 amino acids. The V and J ends lost 5 bases and 0 bases respectively, with 4 bases between them. Germline V gene data show CDR1 as SGHAT and CDR2 as FQNNGV. In DNA form, the CDR3 reads TGTGCCAGCAGCCTAGCTAACTATGGCTACACCCTC. It specifies CASSLANYGYTL.

Turning to this clonotype: A much larger clone differs by one base, so this may be a read error. The conserved phenylalanine or tryptophan is not found at the CDR3 terminus, so this likely reflects a read error. The chain is built from TRBV19 and TRBJ1-2; D uncertain. CDR3 length: 14 amino acids. Germline V gene data show CDR1 as LNHDA and CDR2 as SQIVND (reference sequence). V was pared by 7 bases and J by 9 bases, with 21 bases between. CDR3 in DNA: TGTGCCAGTACCTGGGGAGGGTCGAGCGGCAGCTACACCCTC. Translation: CASTWGGSSGSYTL.

This clonotype was seen only once. The V gene is TRBV7-1, the J gene TRBJ1-1, with a possible D match to TRBD1 (6 bases). TRBV7-1 is an ORF; its function is uncertain. V lost 3 bases and J lost 6, with 17 bases in between. This CDR3 comprises 15 residues. The CDR3 spells CASSSHPGEQAEAFF. Here the CDR3 DNA reads TGTGCCAGCAGCTCCCACCCAGGGGAACAGGCTGAAGCTTTCTTT.

The gene calls are TRBV19 and TRBJ1-5, with D possibly matching TRBD1 (5 bases). Trimming took 7 bases from V and 3 from J, leaving 10 bases between them. Looked up from germline, CDR1 is LNHDA and CDR2 is SQIVND (reference sequence). The length of the CDR3 is 13 residues. DNA for the CDR3: TGTGCCAGTAAACAGGACCTCAATCAGCCCCAGCATTTT. This encodes CASKQDLNQPQHF.

This clonotype occurred a few times. CDR3 nucleotide sequence: TGTGCCAGCAGTTTCGGGTACTCACCCCTCCACTTT. Amino acids: CASSFGYSPLHF. The rearrangement uses TRBV7-2 and TRBJ1-6; the D is unclear. Per the germline V gene, CDR1 is SGHTA and CDR2 is FQGNSA. The CDR3 loop spans 12 amino acids. V was shortened by 6 bases and J by 10 bases, with 10 bases between the two germline ends.

Note on this clonotype: A much larger clone lies one base from this, so it may be a read error. It is likely a read error, because the conserved phenylalanine at the end of the CDR3 is missing. The genes are TRBV7-9 and TRBJ2-2; the D gene is possibly TRBD1 (5 bases). The V gene's germline CDR1 is SEHNR and CDR2 FQNEAQ (reference sequence). Between the trimmed V and J ends, which lost 1 base and 3 bases, there was a span of 12 bases. CDR3 length: 16 residues. This CDR3 is CASSLGSGRDTGELFS. The CDR3 DNA follows: TGTGCCAGCAGCTTAGGTTCGGGCAGGGACACCGGGGAGCTGTTTTCT.

This clonotype has just a few counts. The CDR3 sequence is CASSSGASRDYGYTF. CDR3 in DNA: TGCGCCAGCAGCTCCGGGGCCTCGCGGGACTATGGCTACACCTTC. The V gene is TRBV5-1, the J gene TRBJ1-2; D is possibly TRBD1 (5 bases). The V gene's germline CDR1 is SGHRS and CDR2 YFSETQ. The CDR3 covers 15 residues. V was clipped by 3 bases and J by 3 bases, with 15 bases between them.

This clonotype was counted at least ten times. This chain uses TRBV12-3 or TRBV12-4 with TRBJ1-6; 7 bases fit TRBD1. This CDR3 comprises 14 residues. The trim removed 5 bases at V and 7 bases at J, leaving 5 bases unmatched. CDR3 residues: CASSTRTGNSPLHF. In nucleotides, the CDR3 is TGTGCCAGCAGTACGAGGACAGGAAATTCACCCCTCCACTTT.

Many counts were recorded for this clonotype. The chain carries TRBV2 and TRBJ2-7, with D possibly TRBD1 on 6 matching bases. V lost 4 bases to trimming and J lost 6 bases, with 16 bases between them. This CDR3 spans 14 amino acids. Looked up from germline, CDR1 is SNHLY and CDR2 is FYNNEI. CDR3 sequence reads: CASSVGQSFFEQYF. The DNA for the CDR3 is TGTGCCAGCAGTGTAGGACAGTCATTCTTCGAGCAGTACTTC.

The chain uses TRBV7-8 and TRBJ2-2, with 10 bases lining up with TRBD1. Germline loops: CDR1 SGHVS, CDR2 FQNEAQ. Germline trimming cut 4 bases from V and 4 bases from J; bases unmatched to any gene: 12. The CDR3 is made up of 18 amino acids. The CDR3 nucleotides are TGTGCCAGCAGCTCCCGTCCCGGGACAGGGGAAGGCACCGGGGAGCTGTTTTTT. It yields the protein CASSSRPGTGEGTGELFF.

This clonotype was detected ten times or more. The junction shows a germline mismatch at one end, possibly a read error. This chain connects TRBV12-3 or TRBV12-4 to TRBJ1-1; no reliable D call. The CDR3 loop spans 13 amino acids. Here the CDR3 DNA reads TGTGCCAGCAGTCCCTATAGGAACGCTGAAGCTTTCTTT. It specifies CASSPYRNAEAFF.

This clonotype was recorded a few times. This chain joins TRBV14 and TRBJ1-4; D gene uncertain. CDR3 length equals 14 residues. Trimming left V 1 base short and J 10 bases short, with 13 bases between. The germline V gene encodes CDR1 SGHDN and CDR2 FVKESK. The CDR3 spells CASSQGSARGKLFF. CDR3 nucleotide sequence: TGTGCCAGCAGCCAAGGAAGCGCCCGGGGAAAACTGTTTTTT.

This clonotype was counted many times. The J gene is TRBJ2-5, the V gene TRBV20-1; TRBD2 matches at 9 bases. The CDR3 runs to 14 residues. From germline, CDR1 is DFQATT and CDR2 SNEGSKA (reference sequence). V dropped 6 bases and J dropped 5; count of bases not matched to a gene: 10. CDR3 DNA: TGCAGTGCCGCCCTTAGCGGGAGTCGGGAGACCCAGTACTTC. Amino acid sequence: CSAALSGSRETQYF.

This clonotype was observed a few times. The chain employs TRBV4-2 and TRBJ2-5; D unclear. The V end was cut by 2 bases, the J end by 3 bases, with 19 bases between. The CDR3 contains 17 residues. The V gene's germline CDR1 is LGHNA and CDR2 YNFKEQ. CDR3 nucleotides: TGTGCCAGCAGCCAAAGGCCGAGACCCCGGGTGGAAGAGACCCAGTACTTC. It yields the protein CASSQRPRPRVEETQYF.

The rearrangement joins TRBV11-2 to TRBJ2-7; maybe TRBD2 (5 bases). CDR1 and CDR2 from the germline V gene are SGHAT and FQNNGV. The CDR3 has 15 amino acids. Trimming pared 4 bases from V and 2 bases from J, leaving 15 bases between. The CDR3 here is CASSSARGRPYEQYF. The CDR3 nucleotides are TGTGCCAGCAGCTCCGCCCGGGGAAGGCCCTACGAGCAGTACTTC.

This clonotype has just a few counts. The chain has TRBV4-3 and TRBJ2-7, with TRBD1 matching 7 bases. This CDR3 has 15 residues. CDR1 LGHNA and CDR2 YSLEER come from the germline V gene. After removal of 3 bases from V and 0 bases from J, the junction contained 5 bases not matched to a gene. The CDR3 protein is CASSHGTDSSYEQYF. The CDR3 DNA is TGCGCCAGCAGCCACGGGACAGATAGCTCCTACGAGCAGTACTTC.

This clonotype has a count of ten or more. The J gene is TRBJ1-1, the V gene TRBV12-3 or TRBV12-4; D is unresolved. This CDR3 has 14 amino acids. Between the trimmed V and J ends, which lost 4 bases and 3 bases, there was a span of 12 bases. The CDR3, as DNA: TGTGCCAGCAGTTCACGGGTGCGGGACACTGAAGCTTTCTTT. Amino acid sequence: CASSSRVRDTEAFF.

The rearrangement links TRBV2 to TRBJ1-3; D perhaps matches TRBD1 (6 bases). CDR3 length equals 15 residues. CDR1 SNHLY and CDR2 FYNNEI come from the germline V gene. V was pared by 7 bases and J by 0 bases, with 13 bases between. CDR3 bases: TGTGCCAGCAACGCCAGGGGACTCTCTGGAAACACCATATATTTT. This encodes CASNARGLSGNTIYF. Full variable domain (outside the CDR3, taken from reference TRBV2 and TRBJ1-3): EPEVTQTPSHQVTQMGQEVILRCVPISNHLYFYWYRQILGQKVEFLVSFYNNEISEKSEIFDDQFSVERPDGSNFTLKIRSTKLEDSAMYFCASNARGLSGNTIYFGEGSWLTVV.